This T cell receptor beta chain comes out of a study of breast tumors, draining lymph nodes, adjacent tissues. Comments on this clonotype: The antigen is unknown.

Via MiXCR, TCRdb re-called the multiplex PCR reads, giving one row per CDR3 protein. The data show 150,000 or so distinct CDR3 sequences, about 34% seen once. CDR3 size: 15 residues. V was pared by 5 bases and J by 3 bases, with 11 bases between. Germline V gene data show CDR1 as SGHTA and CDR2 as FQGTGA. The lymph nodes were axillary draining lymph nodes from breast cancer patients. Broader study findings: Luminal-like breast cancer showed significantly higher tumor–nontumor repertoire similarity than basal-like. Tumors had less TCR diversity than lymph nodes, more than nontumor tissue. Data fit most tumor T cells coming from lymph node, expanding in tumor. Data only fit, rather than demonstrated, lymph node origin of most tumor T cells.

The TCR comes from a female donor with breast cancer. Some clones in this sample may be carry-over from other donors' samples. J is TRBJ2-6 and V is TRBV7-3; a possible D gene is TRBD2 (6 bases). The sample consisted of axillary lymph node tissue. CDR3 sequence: CASSHPAGGANVLTF. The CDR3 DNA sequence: TGTGCCAGCAGCCACCCAGCGGGTGGGGCCAACGTCCTGACTTTC.